What follows are 23 T cell receptor beta chains derived from one specimen sequenced in a study of blood T cell repertoires in COVID-19 (dated by TCRdb to 2018 to 2020). The library came from the immunoSEQ multiplex PCR assay. As stored in TCRdb, this immuneACCESS dataset retains in-frame rearrangements with V and J assigned. A fraction of the clones does not appear; measured against another copy, unresolved V genes explain less than half of the discrepancy, and the remainder lacks a known reason. Within this sample are about 220,000 clones, with approximately 83% of them counted one time only. The ten largest account for about 1.3% of the sample. Source material: PBMCs or T cells enriched from blood (not recorded which). All receptors derive from a woman aged 40 to 49 with acute COVID-19.

The rearrangement joins TRBV12-3 or TRBV12-4 to TRBJ2-3; a possible D gene is TRBD2 (5 bases). V gave up 7 bases and J gave up 5 bases, with 7 bases separating them. The CDR3 has 11 residues. The CDR3 loop is CASMSGDTQYF. For the CDR3, the DNA is TGTGCCAGCATGAGCGGAGATACGCAGTATTTT.

V gene TRBV14 combines with J gene TRBJ2-2, with 8 positions matching TRBD1. CDR3 length: 17 residues. Germline loops: CDR1 SGHDN, CDR2 FVKESK. J gave up 4 bases and V 2 bases, and 9 bases lay outside the gene matches. CDR3 protein: CASSQTGGPRGTGELFF. For the CDR3, the DNA is TGTGCCAGCAGCCAAACAGGGGGTCCTCGAGGCACCGGGGAGCTGTTTTTT.

This chain joins TRBV18 and TRBJ2-3, with 13 positions matching TRBD2. Germline values: CDR1 KGHSH, CDR2 LQKENI. The CDR3 covers 17 residues. V lost 4 bases and J lost 4; bases outside the gene matches: 8. The CDR3 DNA is TGTGCCAGCTCACGACGGACTAGCGGGAGTGGGTCAGATACGCAGTATTTT. This translates into CASSRRTSGSGSDTQYF.

A note on this clone: This specimen includes other DNA sequences encoding the same CDR3. The chain recombines TRBV5-1 with TRBJ2-2; 9 positions agree with TRBD1. Trimming removed 3 bases from V and 4 bases from J; junction bases left unmatched: 1. The germline CDR1 and CDR2 sequences are SGHRS and YFSETQ. The CDR3 has 14 amino acids. For the CDR3, the DNA is TGCGCCAGCAGCTGGGGACAGGGCACCGGGGAGCTGTTTTTT. Its protein is CASSWGQGTGELFF.

V and J are TRBV25-1 and TRBJ2-7; no definite D call. Germline V gene lookup returns CDR1 MGHDK and CDR2 SYGVNS. The CDR3 extends over 13 amino acids. The V and J ends lost 6 bases and 2 bases respectively, with 11 bases between them. The CDR3 loop reads CASSPGSPYEQYF. The CDR3 DNA reads TGTGCCAGCAGCCCGGGTAGTCCCTACGAGCAGTACTTC.

This clone has just one count. This chain links TRBV5-1 with TRBJ1-2; 8 bases fit TRBD1. The V and J ends lost 1 base and 3 bases, in that order; junction bases with no gene match: 5. This CDR3 contains 15 residues. CDR1 and CDR2 (germline): SGHRS, YFSETQ. CDR3: CASSLSWTGHYGYTF. DNA of the CDR3: TGCGCCAGCAGCTTGTCCTGGACAGGGCACTATGGCTACACCTTC.

The CDR3 region has the DNA TGTGCCACCAGCAGCCTAGGACTAGCGGGGGGTCGGGCTCTTAATGAGCAGTTCTTC. This translates into CATSSLGLAGGRALNEQFF. The chain links TRBV15 to TRBJ2-1; 14 positions agree with TRBD2. The CDR3 extends over 19 amino acids. Trimming at V came to 3 bases and at J to 7 bases, leaving 14 bases not matched to a gene. Looked up from germline, CDR1 is LNHNV and CDR2 is YYDKDF (reference sequence).

The chain employs TRBV11-2 and TRBJ2-7; TRBD2 is a possible D gene (7 bases). Deletions cut 5 bases from V and 3 bases from J, with 11 bases between. Germline CDR1 SGHAT, CDR2 FQNNGV. The length of the CDR3 is 13 residues. The CDR3, as DNA: TGTGCCAGCAGCAGGGGGGGGAGCTACGAGCAGTACTTC. It encodes CASSRGGSYEQYF. The variable domain in full, completed from reference TRBV11-2 and TRBJ2-7, reads EAGVAQSPRYKIIEKRQSVAFWCNPISGHATLYWYQQILGQGPKLLIQFQNNGVVDDSQLPKDRFSAERLKGVDSTLKIQPAKLEDSAVYLCASSRGGSYEQYFGPGTRLTVT.

In its sample, this clone was seen a few times. This rearrangement joins TRBV4-1 to TRBJ2-2; a possible D gene is TRBD2 (6 bases). The CDR3 is 17 amino acids. Trimming took 0 bases from V and 1 from J, leaving 12 bases between them. Per germline, CDR1 MGHRA and CDR2 YSYEKL. The CDR3 loop reads CASSQDGGGWNTGELFF. CDR3 nucleotide sequence: TGCGCCAGCAGCCAAGACGGTGGAGGGTGGAACACCGGGGAGCTGTTTTTT.

This clone appeared a single time. The V call is TRBV6-5, the J call TRBJ1-2; 7 bases match TRBD1. V dropped 6 bases and J dropped 5; count of bases not matched to a gene: 12. The V gene's germline CDR1 is MNHEY and CDR2 SVGAGI. The CDR3 is 15 amino acids. As DNA, the CDR3 is TGTGCCAGCAGCAACAGGGGTGGTTTGAGTTATGGCTACACCTTC. Protein sequence: CASSNRGGLSYGYTF.

The chain links TRBV5-1 to TRBJ1-2; 8 bases are a match to TRBD1. V was pared by 5 bases and J by 7 bases, with 7 bases of the junction left unmatched. The CDR3 extends over 13 amino acids. CDR1 is SGHRS, CDR2 YFSETQ, per germline. CDR3 loop: CASRGRTGSGYTF. CDR3 nucleotides: TGCGCCAGCAGGGGTCGGACAGGGTCTGGCTACACCTTC.

The chain recombines TRBV27 with TRBJ1-2; D gene ambiguous. CDR1 and CDR2 from the germline V gene are MNHEY and SMNVEV (reference sequence). The CDR3 is made up of 13 amino acids. V lost 0 bases, J lost 5 bases, and 7 bases lay in between. The CDR3 coding sequence is TGTGCCAGCAGTTTATCCGGGAAATATGGCTACACCTTC. It encodes CASSLSGKYGYTF.

The genes are TRBV11-2 and TRBJ2-7; TRBD1 might be the D (6 bases). CDR1 and CDR2 from the germline V gene are SGHAT and FQNNGV. This CDR3 is built from 15 residues. The V end lost 2 bases, the J end lost 3 bases, and 14 bases lay between the germline ends. The CDR3: CASSLYTGPIYEQYF. The DNA for the CDR3 is TGTGCCAGCAGCTTATACACAGGGCCGATCTACGAGCAGTACTTC.

This chain uses TRBV4-1 with TRBJ2-5; D is perhaps TRBD2 (5 bases). Germline assignment: CDR1 MGHRA and CDR2 YSYEKL. The CDR3 is 14 amino acids. V lost 1 base to trimming and J lost 5 bases, with 11 bases between them. CDR3 sequence (DNA): TGCGCCAGCAGCCAAGTGCCGGGGTCGGAGACCCAGTACTTC. It encodes CASSQVPGSETQYF.

The chain carries TRBV20-1 and TRBJ1-5; D call uncertain. Trimming took 3 bases from V and 1 from J, leaving 13 bases between them. This CDR3 region has 15 residues. From germline, CDR1 is DFQATT and CDR2 SNEGSKA (reference sequence). This chain's CDR3 is CSASPASGSNQPQHF. CDR3 in DNA: TGCAGTGCTAGTCCCGCATCCGGGAGCAATCAGCCCCAGCATTTT.

The rearrangement joins TRBV3-1 (or the pseudogene TRBV3-2) to TRBJ1-2, with 10 nucleotides matching TRBD1. The trim removed 1 base at V and 4 bases at J, leaving 0 bases unmatched. The CDR3 has 14 amino acids. Germline CDR1 reads LGHDT; CDR2 reads YNNKEL (reference sequence). The CDR3 sequence: CASSQGQGAYGYTF. DNA for the CDR3: TGTGCCAGCAGCCAAGGACAGGGGGCCTATGGCTACACCTTC.

The rearrangement links TRBV11-2 to TRBJ1-1; D remains unclear. The CDR3 loop spans 13 amino acids. Germline CDR1 reads SGHAT; CDR2 reads FQNNGV. Between the trimmed V and J ends, which lost 8 bases and 5 bases, there was a span of 15 bases. CDR3 loop: CASRRGGGTEAFF. CDR3 bases: TGTGCCAGCCGCCGGGGTGGTGGAACTGAAGCTTTCTTT.

This sequence joins TRBV30 and TRBJ2-3, with TRBD2 as a possible D gene (5 bases). The CDR3 contains 13 residues. V gave up 5 bases and J gave up 2 bases, with 11 bases separating them. Germline assignment: CDR1 GTSNPN and CDR2 SVGIG (reference sequence). The CDR3 DNA follows: TGTGCCTGGGGGGAGCAGCTCACAGATACGCAGTATTTT. Translated, it gives CAWGEQLTDTQYF.

The V call is TRBV23-1, the J call TRBJ1-2; TRBD1 aligns across 7 bases. TRBV23-1 is given ORF status, its function remaining uncertain. The V gene end was trimmed by 6 bases and the J gene end by 5 bases; junction bases not matched to a gene: 18. This CDR3 has 17 residues. Here the CDR3 reads CASREGSGQPLQYGYTF. The CDR3 DNA reads TGCGCCAGCAGGGAAGGTTCGGGACAGCCACTTCAGTATGGCTACACCTTC.

The chain couples TRBV2 to TRBJ1-5, with 8 bases matching TRBD1. The germline CDR1 and CDR2 sequences are SNHLY and FYNNEI. The V and J ends lost 6 bases and 4 bases, in that order; junction bases with no gene match: 5. The CDR3 is 14 amino acids. The CDR3 nucleotides read TGTGCCAGCAGCCCCGGGACAGGTAATCAGCCCCAGCATTTT. Protein: CASSPGTGNQPQHF.

The CDR3 spells CSVKNTGTNYGYTF. The CDR3, as DNA: TGCAGCGTGAAGAATACAGGGACCAACTATGGCTACACCTTC. The genes are TRBV29-1 and TRBJ1-2, with D tentatively TRBD1 (6 bases). The CDR3 has 14 amino acids. V was clipped by 6 bases and J by 2 bases, with 16 bases between them. Germline loops: CDR1 SQVTM, CDR2 ANQGSEA.

In DNA, the CDR3 is TGTGCCAGCAGTTACAGTGCCGGGATAAAGGACACTGAAGCTTTCTTT. Its translation is CASSYSAGIKDTEAFF. The rearrangement links TRBV6-2 or TRBV6-3 to TRBJ1-1; D remains unclear. Trimming removed 2 bases from V and 3 bases from J, with 16 bases in between. The CDR3 covers 16 residues. CDR1 and CDR2 from the germline V gene are MNHEY and SVGEGT.

The chain couples TRBV3-1 (or the pseudogene TRBV3-2) to TRBJ2-2; a weak D match, TRBD1 (6 bases). With 2 bases removed from V and 9 bases from J, the gap between germline ends came to 10 bases. Germline V gene data show CDR1 as LGHDT and CDR2 as YNNKEL (reference sequence). The CDR3 runs 13 residues. CDR3 in amino acids: CASSQPRGWELFF. In nucleotides, the CDR3 is TGTGCCAGCAGCCAACCCAGGGGTTGGGAGCTGTTTTTT.